This T cell receptor (beta chain) was captured by sequencing in a study of T cells in Graves' hyperthyroidism and ophthalmopathy. Whole-study findings and limits: Most expanded thyroid clonotypes above 0.001 also appeared in blood.

The CDR3 has 12 residues. Germline V CDR1 and CDR2: SGHRS, YFSETQ. V lost 4 bases, J lost 6 bases, and 10 bases lay in between. Newly diagnosed hyperthyroidism patients aged 18 to 65 years had disease lasting under 2 months. Each diagnosis drew on symptoms, thyroxine, TRAb, thyroid ultrasound and orbital computed tomography findings. The PBMCs were sourced from fresh peripheral blood (approximately 9.6 ml). The source material, RNA transcripts, was used to amplify TCR beta CDR3 regions. HTBI primers were used for first-round RT-PCR of the TCR CDR3. A single record per CDR3 protein comes from TCRdb applying MiXCR to the multiplex PCR reads. The sample has approximately 870,000 distinct CDR3 sequences, about two fifths seen once. This clonotype was seen at least ten times. Its antigen is not identified.

The specimen sequenced was blood. This receptor was obtained from a man between 18 and 29 years old with Graves' hyperthyroidism. The chain has TRBV5-1 and TRBJ1-1; D is unclear. The CDR3 region is CASSARNSEAFF. Here the CDR3 DNA reads TGCGCCAGCAGCGCGAGGAATTCTGAAGCTTTCTTT.